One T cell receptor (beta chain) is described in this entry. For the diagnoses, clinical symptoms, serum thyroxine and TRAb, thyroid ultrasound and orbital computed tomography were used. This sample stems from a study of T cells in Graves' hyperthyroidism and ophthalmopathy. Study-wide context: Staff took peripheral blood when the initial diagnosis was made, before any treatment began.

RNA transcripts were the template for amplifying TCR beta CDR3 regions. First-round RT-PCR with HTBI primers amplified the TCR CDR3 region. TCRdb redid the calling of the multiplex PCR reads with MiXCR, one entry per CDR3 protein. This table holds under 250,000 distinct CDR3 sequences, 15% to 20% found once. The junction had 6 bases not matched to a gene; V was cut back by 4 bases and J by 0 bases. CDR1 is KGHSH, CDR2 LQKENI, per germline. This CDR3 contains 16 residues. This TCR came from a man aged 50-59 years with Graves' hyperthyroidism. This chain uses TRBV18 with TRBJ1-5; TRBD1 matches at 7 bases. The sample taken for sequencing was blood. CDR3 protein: CASSRGTANSNQPQHF. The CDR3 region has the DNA TGTGCCAGCTCACGCGGGACAGCTAATAGCAATCAGCCCCAGCATTTT. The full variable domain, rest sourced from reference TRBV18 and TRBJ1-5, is NAGVMQNPRHLVRRRGQEARLRCSPMKGHSHVYWYRQLPEEGLKFMVYLQKENIIDESGMPKERFSAEFPKEGPSILRIQQVVRGDSAAYFCASSRGTANSNQPQHFGDGTRLSIL.